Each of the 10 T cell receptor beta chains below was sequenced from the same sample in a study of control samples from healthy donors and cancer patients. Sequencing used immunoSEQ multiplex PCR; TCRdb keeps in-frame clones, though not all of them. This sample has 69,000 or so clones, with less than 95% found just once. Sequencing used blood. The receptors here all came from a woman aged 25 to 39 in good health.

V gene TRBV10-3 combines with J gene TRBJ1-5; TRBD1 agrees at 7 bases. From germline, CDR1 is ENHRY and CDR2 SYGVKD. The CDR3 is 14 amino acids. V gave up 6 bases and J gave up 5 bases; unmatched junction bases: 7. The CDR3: CAISSTGEYQPQHF. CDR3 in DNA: TGTGCCATCAGCAGCACAGGGGAATATCAGCCCCAGCATTTT.

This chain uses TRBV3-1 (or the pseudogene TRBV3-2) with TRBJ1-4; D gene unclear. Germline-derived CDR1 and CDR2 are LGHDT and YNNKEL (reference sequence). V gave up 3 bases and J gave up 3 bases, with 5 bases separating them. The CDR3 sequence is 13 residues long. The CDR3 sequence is CASSQGSNEKLFF. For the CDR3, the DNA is TGTGCCAGCAGCCAGGGTTCTAATGAAAAACTGTTTTTT.

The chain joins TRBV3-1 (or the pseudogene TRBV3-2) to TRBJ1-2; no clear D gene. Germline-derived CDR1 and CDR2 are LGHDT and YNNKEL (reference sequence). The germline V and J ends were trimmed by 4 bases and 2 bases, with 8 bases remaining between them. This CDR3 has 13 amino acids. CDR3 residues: CASSRNGNYGYTF. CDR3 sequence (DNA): TGTGCCAGCAGCCGAAACGGGAACTATGGCTACACCTTC.

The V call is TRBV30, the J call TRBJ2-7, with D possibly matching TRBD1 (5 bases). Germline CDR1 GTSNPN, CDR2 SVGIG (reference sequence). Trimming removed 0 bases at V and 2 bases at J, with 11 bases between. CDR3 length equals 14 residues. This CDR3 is CAWSVSAGPYEQYF. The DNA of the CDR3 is TGTGCCTGGAGTGTTTCGGCAGGGCCCTACGAGCAGTACTTC.

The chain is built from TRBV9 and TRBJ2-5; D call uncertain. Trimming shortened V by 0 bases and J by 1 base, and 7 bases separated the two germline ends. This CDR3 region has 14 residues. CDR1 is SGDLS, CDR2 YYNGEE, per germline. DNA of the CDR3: TGTGCCAGCAGCGTAGCGGCAGCCCAAGAGACCCAGTACTTC. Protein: CASSVAAAQETQYF.

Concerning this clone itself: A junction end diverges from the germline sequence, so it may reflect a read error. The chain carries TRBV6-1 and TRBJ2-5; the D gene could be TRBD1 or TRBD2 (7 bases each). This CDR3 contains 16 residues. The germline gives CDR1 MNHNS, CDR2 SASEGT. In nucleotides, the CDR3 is TGTGCCGGCAGTGACGGGGGGACAGCTTATGCCAAGGCCCAGTACTTC. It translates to CAGSDGGTAYAKAQYF.

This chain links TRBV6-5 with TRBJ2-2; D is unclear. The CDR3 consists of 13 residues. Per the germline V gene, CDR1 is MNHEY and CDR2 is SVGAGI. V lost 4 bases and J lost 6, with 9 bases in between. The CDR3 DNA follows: TGTGCCAGCAGTTCGTGGTCCCCCGGGGAGCTGTTTTTT. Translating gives CASSSWSPGELFF.

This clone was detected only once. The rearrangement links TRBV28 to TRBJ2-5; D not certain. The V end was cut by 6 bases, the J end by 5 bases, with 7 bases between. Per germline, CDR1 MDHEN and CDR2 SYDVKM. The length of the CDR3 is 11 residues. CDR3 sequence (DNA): TGTGCCAGCAGGAGCCTGGAGACCCAGTACTTC. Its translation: CASRSLETQYF. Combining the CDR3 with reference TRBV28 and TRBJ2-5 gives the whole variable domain DVKVTQSSRYLVKRTGEKVFLECVQDMDHENMFWYRQDPGLGLRLIYFSYDVKMKEKGDIPEGYSVSREKKERFSLILESASTNQTSMYLCASRSLETQYFGPGTRLLVL.

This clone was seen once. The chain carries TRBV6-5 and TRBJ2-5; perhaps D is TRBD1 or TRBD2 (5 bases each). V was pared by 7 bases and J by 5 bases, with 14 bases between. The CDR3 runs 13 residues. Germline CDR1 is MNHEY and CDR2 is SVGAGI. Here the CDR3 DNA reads TGTGCCAGCAAAGAGGGGAACCGGGAGACCCAGTACTTC. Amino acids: CASKEGNRETQYF.

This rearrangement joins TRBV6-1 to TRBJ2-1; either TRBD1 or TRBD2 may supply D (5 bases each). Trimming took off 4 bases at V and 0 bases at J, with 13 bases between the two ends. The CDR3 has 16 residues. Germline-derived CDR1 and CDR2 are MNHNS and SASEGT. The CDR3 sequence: CASSAGSPSSYNEQFF. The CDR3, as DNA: TGTGCCAGCAGTGCAGGGAGCCCGAGCTCCTACAATGAGCAGTTCTTC.